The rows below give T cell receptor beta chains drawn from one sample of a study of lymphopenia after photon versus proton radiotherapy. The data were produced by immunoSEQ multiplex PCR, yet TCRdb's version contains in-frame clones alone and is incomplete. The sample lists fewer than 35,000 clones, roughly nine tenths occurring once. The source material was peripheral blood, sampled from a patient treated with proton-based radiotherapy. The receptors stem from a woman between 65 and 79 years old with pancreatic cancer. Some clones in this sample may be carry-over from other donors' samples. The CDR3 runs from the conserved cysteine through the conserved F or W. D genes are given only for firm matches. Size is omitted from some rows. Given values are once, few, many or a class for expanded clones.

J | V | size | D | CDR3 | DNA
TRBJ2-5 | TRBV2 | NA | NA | CASTYQETQYF | TGTGCCAGCACCTACCAAGAGACCCAGTACTTC
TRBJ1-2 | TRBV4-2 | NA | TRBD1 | CASSQDQGESYGYTF | TGTGCCAGCAGCCAAGATCAGGGGGAGAGCTATGGCTACACCTTC
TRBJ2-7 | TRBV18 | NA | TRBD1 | CASSPELTGTGGYEQYF | TGTGCCAGCTCACCAGAGTTAACCGGGACAGGGGGCTACGAGCAGTACTTC
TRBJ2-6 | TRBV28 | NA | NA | CASSLRPDSVSGANVLTF | TGTGCCAGCAGTTTACGCCCCGACAGCGTCTCTGGGGCCAACGTCCTGACTTTC
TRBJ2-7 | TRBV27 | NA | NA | CVFYEQYF | TGTGTTTTCTACGAGCAGTACTTC
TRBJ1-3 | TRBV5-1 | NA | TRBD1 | CASSSGTGDRNTIYF | TGCGCCAGCAGCTCCGGGACAGGGGATAGAAACACCATATATTTT
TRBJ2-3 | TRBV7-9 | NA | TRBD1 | CASSFQGVGTDTQYF | TGTGCCAGCAGTTTCCAGGGGGTTGGCACAGATACGCAGTATTTT
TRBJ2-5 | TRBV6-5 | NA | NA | CATRGVGETQYF | TGTGCCACTCGAGGCGTGGGGGAGACCCAGTACTTC
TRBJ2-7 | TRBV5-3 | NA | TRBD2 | CARSSRFQREVYEQYF | TGTGCCAGAAGCTCTCGCTTTCAGCGGGAGGTCTACGAGCAGTACTTC
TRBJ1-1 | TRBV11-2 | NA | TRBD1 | CASSLGQGAEQAFF | TGTGCCAGCAGCTTAGGACAGGGGGCAGAACAAGCTTTCTTT
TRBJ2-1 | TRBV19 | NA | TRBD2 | CASSISGSLHNEQFF | TGTGCCAGTAGTATCAGCGGGAGTCTGCACAATGAGCAGTTCTTC
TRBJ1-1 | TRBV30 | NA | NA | CAWSVPAYTEAFF | TGTGCCTGGAGTGTACCGGCGTACACTGAAGCTTTCTTT
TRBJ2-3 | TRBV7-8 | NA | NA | CASSQQGGTDTQYF | TGTGCCAGCAGCCAACAGGGGGGGACAGATACGCAGTATTTT
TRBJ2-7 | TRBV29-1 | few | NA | CSVAILGRGTYEQYF | TGCAGCGTCGCTATTCTAGGGAGGGGGACCTACGAGCAGTACTTC
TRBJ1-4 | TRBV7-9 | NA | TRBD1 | CASSRGQGEKLFF | TGTGCCAGCAGCCGCGGACAGGGAGAAAAACTGTTTTTT
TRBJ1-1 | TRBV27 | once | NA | CASSLEVGRRYEAFF | TGTGCCAGCAGTTTAGAGGTGGGCAGAAGATATGAAGCTTTCTTT
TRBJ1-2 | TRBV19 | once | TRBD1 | CASSPTTGDYGYTF | TGTGCCAGTAGTCCGACGACAGGGGACTATGGCTACACCTTC
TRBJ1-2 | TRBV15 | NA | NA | CATSRDLAYGYTF | TGTGCCACCAGCAGAGATCTAGCCTATGGCTACACCTTC
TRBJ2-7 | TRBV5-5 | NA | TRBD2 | CASTSAGTSGIYEQYF | TGTGCCAGCACCTCCGCCGGGACTAGCGGGATTTACGAGCAGTACTTC
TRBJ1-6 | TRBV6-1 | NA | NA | CASSESGSSYNSPLHF | TGTGCCAGCAGTGAATCGGGGAGCTCCTATAATTCACCCCTCCACTTT
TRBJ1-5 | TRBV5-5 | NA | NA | CASSLWGGNQPQHF | TGTGCCAGCAGCTTGTGGGGAGGCAATCAGCCCCAGCATTTT
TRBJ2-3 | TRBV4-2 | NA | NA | CASSPTTSTDTQYF | TGTGCCAGCAGCCCGACAACTAGCACAGATACGCAGTATTTT
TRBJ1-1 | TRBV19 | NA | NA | CASSLSRTANTEAFF | TGTGCCAGTAGTCTCTCCCGGACAGCGAACACTGAAGCTTTCTTT
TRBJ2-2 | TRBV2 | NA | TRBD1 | CASSGQGAGELFF | TGTGCCAGCAGTGGACAGGGCGCTGGGGAGCTGTTTTTT
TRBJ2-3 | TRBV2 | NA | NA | CASSGQTSTDTQYF | TGTGCCAGCAGTGGACAGACTAGCACAGATACGCAGTATTTT
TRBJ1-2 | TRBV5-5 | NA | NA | CASSLDWTPYGYTF | TGTGCCAGCAGCTTGGATTGGACTCCCTATGGCTACACCTTC
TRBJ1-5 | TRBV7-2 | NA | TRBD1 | CASSLGGQGNQPQHF | TGTGCCAGCAGCTTAGGGGGACAGGGCAATCAGCCCCAGCATTTT
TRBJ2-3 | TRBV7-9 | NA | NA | CASIPWTDTDTQYF | TGTGCCAGCATCCCTTGGACAGACACAGATACGCAGTATTTT
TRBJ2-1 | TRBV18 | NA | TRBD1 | CASRMDRANEQFF | TGTGCCAGCCGAATGGACAGGGCGAATGAGCAGTTCTTC
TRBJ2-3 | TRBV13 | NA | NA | CASSSSKYGTDTQYF | TGTGCCAGCAGCTCCTCTAAGTACGGCACAGATACGCAGTATTTT
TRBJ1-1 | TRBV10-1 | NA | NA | CASSEVGVDEAFF | TGCGCCAGCAGTGAGGTAGGGGTGGATGAAGCTTTCTTT
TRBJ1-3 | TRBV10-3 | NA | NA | CAISTGAAGNTIYF | TGTGCCATCAGTACCGGGGCAGCTGGAAACACCATATATTTT
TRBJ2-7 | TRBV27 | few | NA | CASSRRAFSYEQYF | TGTGCCAGCAGTCGGCGGGCCTTCTCCTACGAGCAGTACTTC
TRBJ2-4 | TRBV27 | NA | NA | CASSWGSKNIQYF | TGTGCCAGCAGTTGGGGATCCAAAAACATTCAGTACTTC
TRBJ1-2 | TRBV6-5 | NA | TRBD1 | CASRLDRGGGYTF | TGTGCCAGCAGACTGGACAGGGGAGGAGGCTACACCTTC
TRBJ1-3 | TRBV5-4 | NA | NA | CASSSGRSSGNTIYF | TGTGCCAGCAGCTCCGGACGGTCCTCTGGAAACACCATATATTTT
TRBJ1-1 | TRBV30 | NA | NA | CAWSTGLGNTEAFF | TGTGCCTGGAGTACAGGGTTGGGGAACACTGAAGCTTTCTTT
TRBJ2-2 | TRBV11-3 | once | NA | CASSFDPSGSGELFF | TGTGCCAGCAGCTTCGACCCGAGCGGTTCCGGGGAGCTGTTTTTT
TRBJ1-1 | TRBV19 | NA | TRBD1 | CASSSRQGGNTEAFF | TGTGCCAGTAGTAGCCGACAGGGAGGGAACACTGAAGCTTTCTTT
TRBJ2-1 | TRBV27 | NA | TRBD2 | CASSPLGLVSSSEQFF | TGTGCCAGCAGCCCCTTGGGACTAGTTTCTTCGAGTGAGCAGTTCTTC
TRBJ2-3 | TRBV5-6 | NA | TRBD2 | CASNWGLAGSTDTQYF | TGTGCCAGCAACTGGGGACTAGCGGGGAGCACAGATACGCAGTATTTT
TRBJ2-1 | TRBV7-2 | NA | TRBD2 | CASSLESMASGSSNEQFF | TGTGCCAGCAGCTTAGAATCTATGGCTAGCGGGAGTTCTAATGAGCAGTTCTTC
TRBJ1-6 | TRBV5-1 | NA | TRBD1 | CASSYILRTGGSPLHF | TGCGCCAGCAGCTATATTCTGCGGACAGGGGGTTCACCCCTCCACTTT
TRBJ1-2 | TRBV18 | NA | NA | CASSSPGTTSNYGYTF | TGTGCCAGCTCAAGTCCTGGGACAACCAGTAACTATGGCTACACCTTC
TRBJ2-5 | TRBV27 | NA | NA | CASSLNRQGLETQYF | TGTGCCAGCAGTTTAAATAGGCAGGGGTTGGAGACCCAGTACTTC